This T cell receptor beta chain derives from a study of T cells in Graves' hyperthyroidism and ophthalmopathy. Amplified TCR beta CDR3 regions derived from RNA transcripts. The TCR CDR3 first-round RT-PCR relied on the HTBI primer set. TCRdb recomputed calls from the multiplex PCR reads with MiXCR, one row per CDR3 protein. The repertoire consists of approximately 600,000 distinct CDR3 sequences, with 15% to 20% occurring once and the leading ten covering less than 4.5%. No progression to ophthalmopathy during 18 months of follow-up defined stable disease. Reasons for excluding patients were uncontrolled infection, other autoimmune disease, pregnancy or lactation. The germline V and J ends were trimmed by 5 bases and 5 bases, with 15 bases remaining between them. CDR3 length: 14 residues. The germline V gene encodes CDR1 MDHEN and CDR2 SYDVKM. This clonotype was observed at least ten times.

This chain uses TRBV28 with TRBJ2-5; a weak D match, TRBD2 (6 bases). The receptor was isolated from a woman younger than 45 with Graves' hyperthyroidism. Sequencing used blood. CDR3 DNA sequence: TGTGCCAGCAGTGAGGGAGGAGTCCGGGAGACCCAGTACTTC. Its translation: CASSEGGVRETQYF.